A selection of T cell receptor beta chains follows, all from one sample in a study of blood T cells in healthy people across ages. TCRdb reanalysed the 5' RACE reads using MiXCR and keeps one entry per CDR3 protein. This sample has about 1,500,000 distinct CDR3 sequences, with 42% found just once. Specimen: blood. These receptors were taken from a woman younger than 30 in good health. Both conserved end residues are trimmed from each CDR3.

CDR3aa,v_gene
SGGEGSYEQY,TRBV20-1
ASSLAPTTSTDTQY,TRBV14
ASSEVGAGTDTQY,TRBV6-1
ASSPRGGRWAILYGYT,TRBV12-3/TRBV12-4
ASRGSGNNQPQH,TRBV12-3/TRBV12-4
ASSSSPTSGGPRSTDTQY,TRBV7-3
ASSLSLAGGNTDTQY,TRBV27
SASAPRTAYQETQY,TRBV20-1
ASTPSDTLPLKDGYT,TRBV5-1
ATIDREYEQY,TRBV24-1
SAPPGQGEKLF,TRBV20-1
ATRGRGTTLMKNIQY,TRBV2
ASSQVGSGGLADTQY,TRBV3-1